This TCR beta chain was documented in a study of cytomegalovirus exposure and HLA in healthy donors. Germline V gene data show CDR1 as GTSNPN and CDR2 as SVGIG (reference sequence). CDR3 size: 15 residues. The PCR had 60 Vbeta and 13 Jbeta primers. Clones were sequenced by immunoSEQ multiplex PCR, and TCRdb holds only the in-frame ones, with some missing. The data show some 120,000 clones, with over 70% seen just once and approximately 1.2% held by the top ten. This clone was seen a few times. At one boundary the junction diverges from the germline segment, which might be a read error. The sample comprised PBMCs. The sequence came from a female donor in good health and CMV-seronegative. The chain employs TRBV30 and TRBJ1-5; TRBD1 is a possible D gene (5 bases). As DNA, the CDR3 is TGTGCCTGGAGTTCAGCGGGACCATTGCAATCAGCCCCAGCATTT. This translates into CAWSSAGPLQSAPAF.